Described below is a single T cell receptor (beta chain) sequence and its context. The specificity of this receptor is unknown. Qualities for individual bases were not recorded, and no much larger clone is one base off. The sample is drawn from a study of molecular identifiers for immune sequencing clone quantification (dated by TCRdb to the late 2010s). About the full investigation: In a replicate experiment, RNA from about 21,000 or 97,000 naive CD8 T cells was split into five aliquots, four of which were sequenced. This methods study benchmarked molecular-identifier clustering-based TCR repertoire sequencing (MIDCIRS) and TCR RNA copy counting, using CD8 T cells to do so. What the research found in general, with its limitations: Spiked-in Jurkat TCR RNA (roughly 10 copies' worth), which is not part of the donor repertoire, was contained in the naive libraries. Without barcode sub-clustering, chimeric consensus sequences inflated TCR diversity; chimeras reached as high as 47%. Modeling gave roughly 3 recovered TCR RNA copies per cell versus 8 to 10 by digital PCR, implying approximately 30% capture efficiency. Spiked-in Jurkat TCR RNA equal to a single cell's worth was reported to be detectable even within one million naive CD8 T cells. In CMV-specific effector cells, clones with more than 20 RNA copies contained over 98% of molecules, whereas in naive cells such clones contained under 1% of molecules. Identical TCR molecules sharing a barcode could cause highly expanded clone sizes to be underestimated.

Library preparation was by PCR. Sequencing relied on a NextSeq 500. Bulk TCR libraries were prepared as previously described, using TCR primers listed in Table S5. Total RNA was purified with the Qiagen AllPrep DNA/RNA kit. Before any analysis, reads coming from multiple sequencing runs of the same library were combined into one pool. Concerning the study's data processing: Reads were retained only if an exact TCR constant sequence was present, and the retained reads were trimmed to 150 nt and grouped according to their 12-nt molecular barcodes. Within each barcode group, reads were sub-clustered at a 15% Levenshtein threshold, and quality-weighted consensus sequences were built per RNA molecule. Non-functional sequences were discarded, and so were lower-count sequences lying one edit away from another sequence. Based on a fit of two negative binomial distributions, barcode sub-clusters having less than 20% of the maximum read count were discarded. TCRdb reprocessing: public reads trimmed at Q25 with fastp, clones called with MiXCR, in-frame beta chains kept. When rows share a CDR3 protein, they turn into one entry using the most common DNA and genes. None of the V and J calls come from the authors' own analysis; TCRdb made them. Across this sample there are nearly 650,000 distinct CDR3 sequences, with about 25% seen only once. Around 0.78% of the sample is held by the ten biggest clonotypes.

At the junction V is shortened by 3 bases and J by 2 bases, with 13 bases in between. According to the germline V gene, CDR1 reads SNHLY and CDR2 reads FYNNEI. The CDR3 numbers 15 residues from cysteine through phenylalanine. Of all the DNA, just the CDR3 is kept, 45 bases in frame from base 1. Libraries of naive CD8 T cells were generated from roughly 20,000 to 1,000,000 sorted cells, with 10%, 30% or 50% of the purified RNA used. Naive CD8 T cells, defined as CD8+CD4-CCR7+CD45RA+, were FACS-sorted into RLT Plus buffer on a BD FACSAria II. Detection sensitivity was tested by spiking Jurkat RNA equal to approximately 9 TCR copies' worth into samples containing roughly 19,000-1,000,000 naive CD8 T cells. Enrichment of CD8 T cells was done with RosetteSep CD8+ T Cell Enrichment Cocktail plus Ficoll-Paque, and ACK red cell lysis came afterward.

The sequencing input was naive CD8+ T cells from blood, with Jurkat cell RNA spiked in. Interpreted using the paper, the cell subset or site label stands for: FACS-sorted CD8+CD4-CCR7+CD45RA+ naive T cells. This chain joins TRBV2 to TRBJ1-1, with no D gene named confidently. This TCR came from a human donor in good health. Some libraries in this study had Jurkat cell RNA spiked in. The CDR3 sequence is CASSEDGRRNTEAFF. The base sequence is TGTGCCAGCAGTGAGGATGGCAGGAGAAACACTGAAGCTTTCTTT.